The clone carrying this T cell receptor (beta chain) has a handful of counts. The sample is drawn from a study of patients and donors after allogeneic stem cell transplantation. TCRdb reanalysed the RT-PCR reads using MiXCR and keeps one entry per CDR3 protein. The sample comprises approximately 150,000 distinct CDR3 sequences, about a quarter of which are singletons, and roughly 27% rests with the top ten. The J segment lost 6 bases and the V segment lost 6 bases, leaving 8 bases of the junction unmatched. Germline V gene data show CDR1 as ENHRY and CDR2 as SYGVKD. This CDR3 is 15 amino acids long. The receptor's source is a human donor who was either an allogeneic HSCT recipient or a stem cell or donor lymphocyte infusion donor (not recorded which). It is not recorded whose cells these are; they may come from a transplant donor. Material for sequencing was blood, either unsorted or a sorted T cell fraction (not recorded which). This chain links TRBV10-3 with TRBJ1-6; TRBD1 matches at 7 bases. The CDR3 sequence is CAISRTGELNSPLHF. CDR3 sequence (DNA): TGTGCCATCAGCCGGACAGGCGAACTTAATTCACCCCTCCACTTT.